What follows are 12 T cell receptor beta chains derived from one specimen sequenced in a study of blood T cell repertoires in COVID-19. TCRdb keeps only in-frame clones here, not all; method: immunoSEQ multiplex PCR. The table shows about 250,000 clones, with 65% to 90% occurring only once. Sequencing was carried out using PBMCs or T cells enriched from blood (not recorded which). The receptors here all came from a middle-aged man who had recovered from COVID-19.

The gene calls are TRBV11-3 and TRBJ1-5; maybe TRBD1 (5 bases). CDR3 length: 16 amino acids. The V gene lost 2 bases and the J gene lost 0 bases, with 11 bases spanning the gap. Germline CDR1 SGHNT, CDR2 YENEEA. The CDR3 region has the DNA TGTGCCAGCAGCTTATCCAGGGCACATAGCAATCAGCCCCAGCATTTT. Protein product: CASSLSRAHSNQPQHF.

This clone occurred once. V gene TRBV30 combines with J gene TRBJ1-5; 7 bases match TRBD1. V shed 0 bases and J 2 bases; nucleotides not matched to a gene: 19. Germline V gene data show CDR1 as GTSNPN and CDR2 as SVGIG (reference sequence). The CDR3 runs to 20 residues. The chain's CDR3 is CAWSVTGAKNGVGRNQPQHF. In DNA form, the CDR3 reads TGTGCCTGGAGTGTAACAGGGGCTAAGAATGGGGTTGGGCGCAATCAGCCCCAGCATTTT.

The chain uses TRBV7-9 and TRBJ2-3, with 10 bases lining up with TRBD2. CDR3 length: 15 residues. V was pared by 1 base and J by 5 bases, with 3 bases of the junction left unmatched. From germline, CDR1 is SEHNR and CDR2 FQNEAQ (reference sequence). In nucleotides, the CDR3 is TGTGCCAGCAGCTTAGGGACTAGCGGTCGAGATACGCAGTATTTT. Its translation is CASSLGTSGRDTQYF.

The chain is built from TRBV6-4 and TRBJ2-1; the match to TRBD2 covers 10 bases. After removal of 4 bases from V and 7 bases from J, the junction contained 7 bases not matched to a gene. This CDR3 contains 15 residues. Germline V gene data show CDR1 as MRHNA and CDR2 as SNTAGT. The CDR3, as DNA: TGTGCCAGCAGTGCCTTAGCGGGGGGCTCTAATGAGCAGTTCTTC. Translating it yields CASSALAGGSNEQFF.

The CDR3 here is CASSLRTSRLYNEQFF. The CDR3 DNA reads as TGTGCCAGCAGCTTACGGACTAGCAGACTCTACAATGAGCAGTTCTTC. The chain employs TRBV7-2 and TRBJ2-1; TRBD2 aligns across 8 bases. V lost 2 bases to trimming and J lost 3 bases; unmatched junction nucleotides: 6. The germline V gene has CDR1 SGHTA and CDR2 FQGNSA. The CDR3 is 16 residues long.

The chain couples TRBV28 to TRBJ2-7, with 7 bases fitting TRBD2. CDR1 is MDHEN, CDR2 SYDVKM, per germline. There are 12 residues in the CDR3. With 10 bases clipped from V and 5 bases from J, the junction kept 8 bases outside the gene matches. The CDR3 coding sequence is TGTGCCACTAGCGGTACGGTCGACGAGCAGTACTTC. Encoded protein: CATSGTVDEQYF.

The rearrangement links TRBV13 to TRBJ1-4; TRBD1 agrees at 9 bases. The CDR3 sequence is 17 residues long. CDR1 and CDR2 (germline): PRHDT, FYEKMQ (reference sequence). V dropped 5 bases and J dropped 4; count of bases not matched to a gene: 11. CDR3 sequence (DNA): TGTGCCAGCAGCGGGCGACAGGGGGAGTTTGGTAATGAAAAACTGTTTTTT. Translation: CASSGRQGEFGNEKLFF.

Here the CDR3 reads CASSLQGAVYEQYF. The CDR3 DNA reads TGCGCCAGCAGCTTACAGGGGGCGGTCTACGAGCAGTACTTC. V gene TRBV5-1 combines with J gene TRBJ2-7, with TRBD1 identical over 9 bases. The CDR3 covers 14 residues. The V gene's germline CDR1 is SGHRS and CDR2 YFSETQ. V lost 2 bases to trimming and J lost 3 bases; unmatched junction nucleotides: 3.

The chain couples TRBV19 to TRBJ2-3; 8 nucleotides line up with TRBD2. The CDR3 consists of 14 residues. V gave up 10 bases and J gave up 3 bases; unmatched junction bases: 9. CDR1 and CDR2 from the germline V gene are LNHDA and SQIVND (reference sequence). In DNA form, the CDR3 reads TGTGCCACCTCAGCGGGAGAGGGAACAGATACGCAGTATTTT. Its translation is CATSAGEGTDTQYF. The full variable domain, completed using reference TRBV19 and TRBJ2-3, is DGGITQSPKYLFRKEGQNVTLSCEQNLNHDAMYWYRQDPGQGLRLIYYSQIVNDFQKGDIAEGYSVSREKKESFPLTVTSAQKNPTAFYLCATSAGEGTDTQYFGPGTRLTVL.

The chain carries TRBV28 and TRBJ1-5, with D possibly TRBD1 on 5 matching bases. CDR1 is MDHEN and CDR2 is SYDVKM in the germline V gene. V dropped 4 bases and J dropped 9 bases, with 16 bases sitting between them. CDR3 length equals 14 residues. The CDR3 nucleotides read TGTGCCAGCAGTTCCCCCCGGCAGGGCACGCCCCAGCATTTT. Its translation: CASSSPRQGTPQHF.

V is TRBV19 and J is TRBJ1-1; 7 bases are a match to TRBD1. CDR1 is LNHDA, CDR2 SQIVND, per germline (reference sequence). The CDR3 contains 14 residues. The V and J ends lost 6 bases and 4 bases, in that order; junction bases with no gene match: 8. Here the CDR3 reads CASRPTGWGTEAFF. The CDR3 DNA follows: TGTGCCAGTAGGCCGACAGGGTGGGGCACTGAAGCTTTCTTT.

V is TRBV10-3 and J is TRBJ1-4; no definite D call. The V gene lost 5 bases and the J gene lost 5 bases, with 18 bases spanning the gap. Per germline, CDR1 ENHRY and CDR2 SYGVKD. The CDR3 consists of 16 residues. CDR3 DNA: TGTGCCATCAGTCCCAACTTAGGGAGGAGCAATGAAAAACTGTTTTTT. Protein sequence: CAISPNLGRSNEKLFF.